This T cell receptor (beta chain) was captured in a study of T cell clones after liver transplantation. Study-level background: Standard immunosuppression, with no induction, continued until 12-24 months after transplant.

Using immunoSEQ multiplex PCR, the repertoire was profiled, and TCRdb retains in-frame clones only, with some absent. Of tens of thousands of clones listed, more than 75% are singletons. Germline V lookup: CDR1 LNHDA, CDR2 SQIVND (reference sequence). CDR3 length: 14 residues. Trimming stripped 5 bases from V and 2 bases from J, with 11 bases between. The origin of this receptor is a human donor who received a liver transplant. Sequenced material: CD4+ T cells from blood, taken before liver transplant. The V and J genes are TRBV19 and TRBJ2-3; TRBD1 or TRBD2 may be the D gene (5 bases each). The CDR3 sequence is CASSQGALTDTQYF. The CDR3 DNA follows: TGTGCCAGTAGTCAGGGAGCCCTCACAGATACGCAGTATTTT.